This entry features one T cell receptor beta chain sequence. Its antigen is unknown. The data were produced by immunoSEQ multiplex PCR, yet TCRdb's version contains in-frame clones alone and is incomplete. The data show about 90,000 clones, approximately 83% seen once. The sample originates from a study of radiotherapy plus CTLA-4 blockade in lung cancer. Broader study findings: In blood, after radiotherapy plus ipilimumab, tumor-derived TCR clones expanded.

Chemo-refractory metastatic non-small-cell lung cancer patients were treated with focal radiation plus CTLA-4 blockade with ipilimumab. The receptor comes from a human donor with non-small cell lung cancer that progressed on radiotherapy plus ipilimumab. Sample: peripheral blood, taken from a patient treated with radiotherapy plus ipilimumab.

The CDR3 is CASSILVSTGELFF. CDR3 in DNA: TGTGCCAGTAGTATTCTCGTCTCCACCGGGGAGCTGTTTTTT. The rearrangement joins TRBV19 to TRBJ2-2; D call uncertain. Trimming stripped 3 bases from V and 4 bases from J, with 9 bases between. The germline CDR1 and CDR2 sequences are LNHDA and SQIVND (reference sequence). The CDR3 has 14 amino acids.